This T cell receptor (beta chain) was sequenced in a study of beta chain features in type 1 diabetes. General study results and limits: In all four CD4+ subsets, TCRB CDR3 length was significantly, moderately reduced in type 1 diabetes. For patients, the naive, central memory and Treg TCRB repertoires appeared more alike than for healthy donors. For type 1 diabetes patients, VDJ junctions showed fewer insertions and more deletions.

In regard to this clone: Its antigen is still unknown.

Sequencing targeted expressed TCRB transcripts, as all isolated RNA had been reverse transcribed. Data came from immunoSEQ multiplex PCR; TCRdb stores just in-frame clones and leaves some out. Of approximately 260,000 clones listed, roughly 22% were seen once; the top ten hold around 0.029%. Per the germline V gene, CDR1 is SQVTM and CDR2 is ANQGSEA. With V trimmed by 7 bases and J by 2 bases, 12 bases remained unmatched. This CDR3 region has 15 residues. This receptor was taken from a woman in her 40s with type 1 diabetes. V gene TRBV29-1 combines with J gene TRBJ2-3; 7 nucleotides line up with TRBD1. Sequenced material: naive CD4+ T cells from blood. Here the CDR3 reads CSGTGQETYTDTQYF. The CDR3 DNA reads TGCAGCGGGACAGGACAGGAGACCTACACAGATACGCAGTATTTT.